The sequence of this T cell receptor (beta chain) was determined in a study of T cells after yellow fever vaccination. Points from the study as a whole: Within FACS-sorted repertoires, abundant clonotypes contaminating from the bulk population could be present. Booster samples showed a return of most primary-vaccination clones (roughly 96% CD4, approximately 88% CD8).

On this clonotype: Its antigen remains unknown.

Each CDR3 protein gets one entry after TCRdb re-called the 5' RACE reads with MiXCR. The table shows approximately 130,000 distinct CDR3 sequences, with approximately 16% occurring only once. The CDR3 extends over 14 amino acids. CDR1 is LGHNA and CDR2 is YNFKEQ in the germline V gene. V lost 3 bases and J 3 bases, leaving 8 bases between the germline ends. The sequencing here drew on CD8+ T cells sorted from PBMCs, taken 5 days after the yellow fever booster vaccination. The receptor was derived from a man in his late teens or twenties who received the YFV17D yellow fever vaccine. The V call is TRBV4-2, the J call TRBJ2-2; D uncertain. The DNA for the CDR3 is TGTGCCAGCAGCCATGGTAGAGACACCGGGGAGCTGTTTTTT. Translation: CASSHGRDTGELFF.